This T cell receptor beta chain was captured by sequencing in a study of cytomegalovirus exposure and HLA in healthy donors. The V gene's germline CDR1 is SGHTA and CDR2 FQGNSA. The CDR3 sequence is 15 residues long. Deletions cut 5 bases from V and 11 bases from J, with 22 bases between. 60 Vbeta and 13 Jbeta primers were used in PCR. The table came from immunoSEQ multiplex PCR; TCRdb's copy has only in-frame clones and leaves some out. The data show fewer than 150,000 clones, about 16% seen once. Sequenced input: PBMCs. The sequence came from a woman aged 18-29 years in good health and CMV-seronegative. The V and J genes are TRBV7-2 and TRBJ2-1; perhaps TRBD2 as D (6 bases). The DNA for the CDR3 is TGTGCCAGCAGCCCGGGGACGAGGCGGGGTGGGAAGCAGTTCTTC. It is translated as CASSPGTRRGGKQFF.